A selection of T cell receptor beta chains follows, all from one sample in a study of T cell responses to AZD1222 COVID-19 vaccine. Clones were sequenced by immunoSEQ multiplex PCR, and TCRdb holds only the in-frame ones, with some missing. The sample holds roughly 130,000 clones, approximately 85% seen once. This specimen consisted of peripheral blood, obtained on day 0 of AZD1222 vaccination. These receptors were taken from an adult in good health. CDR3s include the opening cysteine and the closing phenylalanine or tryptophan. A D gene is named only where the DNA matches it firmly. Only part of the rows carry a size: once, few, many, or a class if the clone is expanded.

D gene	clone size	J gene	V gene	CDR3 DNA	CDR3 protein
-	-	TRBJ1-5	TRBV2	TGTGCCAGCAGTGATTTCAGGTGGGCCAATCAGCCCCAGCATTTT	CASSDFRWANQPQHF
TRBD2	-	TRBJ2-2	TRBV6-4	TGTGCCAGCAGTGACAGGGGGACTAGCGAACCCGGGGAGCTGTTTTTT	CASSDRGTSEPGELFF
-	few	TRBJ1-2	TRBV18	TGTGCCAGCTCCCTTACTCTTCAGGCTAACTATGGCTACACCTTC	CASSLTLQANYGYTF
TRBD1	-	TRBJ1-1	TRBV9	TGTGCCAGCAGCGCGACAGGGGGAGCGAACACTGAAGCTTTCTTT	CASSATGGANTEAFF
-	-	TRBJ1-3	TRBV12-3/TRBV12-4	TGTGCCAGCAGTTTGCGACAAGGGAACACCATATATTTT	CASSLRQGNTIYF
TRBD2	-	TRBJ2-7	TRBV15	TGTGCCACCAGTCCGGGACTAGCGGGAGTCGGCTACGAGCAGTACTTC	CATSPGLAGVGYEQYF
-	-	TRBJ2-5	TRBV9	TGTGCCAGCGGGGGCAAGTTGGAGACCCAGTACTTC	CASGGKLETQYF
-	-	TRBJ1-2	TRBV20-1	TGCAGTGCTAGTTTGGGAGGGGTTGGCTATGGCTACACCTTC	CSASLGGVGYGYTF
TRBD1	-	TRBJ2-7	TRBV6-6	TGTGCCAGCAGTTACGGACAGGGGGCTTACGAGCAGTACTTC	CASSYGQGAYEQYF
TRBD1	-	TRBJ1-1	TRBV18	TGTGCCAGCTCCTCGGGGAGGGGGCGAACTGAAGCTTTCTTT	CASSSGRGRTEAFF
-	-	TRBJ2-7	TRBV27	TGTGCCAGCAGTTTAAAGGCGGGTCGAGCCTACGAGCAGTACTTC	CASSLKAGRAYEQYF
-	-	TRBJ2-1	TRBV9	TGTGCCAGCAGCGTCGGACAGAAGGTCAATGAGCAGTTCTTC	CASSVGQKVNEQFF
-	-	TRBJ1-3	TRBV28	TGTGCCAGCAGTTTTTTAAACCCAAACACCATATATTTT	CASSFLNPNTIYF
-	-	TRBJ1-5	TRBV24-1	TGTGCCACCAGTGACCCGAGTGGGGGCCCCTCGTCTCCCCAGCATTTT	CATSDPSGGPSSPQHF
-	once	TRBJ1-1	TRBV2	TGTGCCAGCAGTGAAGCGGCAGGGTTGGATGACACTGAAGCTTTCTTT	CASSEAAGLDDTEAFF
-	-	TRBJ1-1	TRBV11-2	TGTGCCAGCAGCCGACTCTGGGCAGGCTCACCGAACACTGAAGCTTTCTTT	CASSRLWAGSPNTEAFF
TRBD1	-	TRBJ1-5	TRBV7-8	TGTGCCAGCAGCTTGGGCAGGGGGGTTGTGAGCAATCAGCCCCAGCATTTT	CASSLGRGVVSNQPQHF
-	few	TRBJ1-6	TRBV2	TGTGCCAGCCTACTAGGCCGTCTTGGCGGGCTCCTCCACTTT	CASLLGRLGGLLHF
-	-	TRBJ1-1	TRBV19	TGTGCCAGCGAAAATCCCGGTCAGAGAATGAACACTGAAGCTTTCTTT	CASENPGQRMNTEAFF
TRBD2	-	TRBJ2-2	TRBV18	TGTGCCAGCTCACCGGGACTAGCAGTAACCGGGGAGCTGTTTTTT	CASSPGLAVTGELFF
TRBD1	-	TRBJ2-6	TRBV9	TGTGCCAGCAGCTCCCAGACAGGGGGCGGCTCTGGGGCCAACGTCCTGACTTTC	CASSSQTGGGSGANVLTF
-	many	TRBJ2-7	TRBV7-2	TGTGCCAGCAGCTTAAAAGGTACAGGTTCCTACGAGCAGTACTTC	CASSLKGTGSYEQYF
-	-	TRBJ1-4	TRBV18	TGTGCCAGCTCACGGGCGACAGGCGGGAATGAAAAACTGTTTTTT	CASSRATGGNEKLFF
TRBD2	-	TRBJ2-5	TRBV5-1	TGCGCCAGCAGCTTGGCCTTGGTGACTAGCGGGGGGCGAGAGACCCAGTACTTC	CASSLALVTSGGRETQYF
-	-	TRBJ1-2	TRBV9	TGTGCCAGCAGCGTAGGTTCGGGGAACTATGGCTACACCTTC	CASSVGSGNYGYTF
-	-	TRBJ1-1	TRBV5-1	TGCGCCAGCAATCGGGAGGCACGTATGAACACTGAAGCTTTCTTT	CASNREARMNTEAFF
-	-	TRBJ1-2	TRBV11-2	TGTGCCAGCAGCTTAGGGCAGAACTATGGCTACACCTTC	CASSLGQNYGYTF
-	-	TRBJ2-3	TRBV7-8	TGTGCCAGCAGCCAAGATGGGGCTAGCACAGATACGCAGTATTTT	CASSQDGASTDTQYF
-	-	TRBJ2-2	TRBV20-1	TGCAGTGCTAGTAAGCCAGGGAACACCGGGGAGCTGTTTTTT	CSASKPGNTGELFF
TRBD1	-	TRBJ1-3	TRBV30	TGTGCCTGGAGTGTGGAGGGACAGGGGAGGAACACCATATATTTT	CAWSVEGQGRNTIYF
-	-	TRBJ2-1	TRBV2	TGTGCCGGCTCACAGTACAATGAGCAGTTCTTC	CAGSQYNEQFF
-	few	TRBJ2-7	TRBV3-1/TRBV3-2	TGTGCCAGCAGCCATAGGGTGAGGTCCGGGGAGCAGTACTTC	CASSHRVRSGEQYF
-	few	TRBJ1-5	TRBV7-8	TGTGCCAGCAGCTTAAGGCCTGATTATAGCAATCAGCCCCAGCATTTT	CASSLRPDYSNQPQHF
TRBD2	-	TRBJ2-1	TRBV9	TGTGCCAGCAGCGATAGCGGGAAGAATGAGCAGTTCTTC	CASSDSGKNEQFF
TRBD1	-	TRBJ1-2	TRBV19	TGTGCCAGTAGTAGACGACAGGGGCACTATGGCTACACCTTC	CASSRRQGHYGYTF
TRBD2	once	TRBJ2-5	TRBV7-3	TGTGCCAGCAGGTTAGCGGGAGCGGTGGGCGAGACCCAGTACTTC	CASRLAGAVGETQYF
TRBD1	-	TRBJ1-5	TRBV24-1	TGTGCCACCAGTGCCCGGGACAGCAATAGCAATCAGCCCCAGCATTTT	CATSARDSNSNQPQHF
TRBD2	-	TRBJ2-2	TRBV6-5	TGTGCCACCCACCTTGGGCTAGCGGCCGGGGAGCTGTTTTTT	CATHLGLAAGELFF
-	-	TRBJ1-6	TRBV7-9	TGTGCCAGCAGCTCCCGACAGGTTTCACCCCTCCACTTT	CASSSRQVSPLHF
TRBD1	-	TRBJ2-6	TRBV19	TGTGCCAGTAGTATTGCAGGGACAGGCTCTGGGGCCAACGTCCTGACTTTC	CASSIAGTGSGANVLTF
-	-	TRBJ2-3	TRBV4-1	TGCGCCAGCAGCCAAGATCGCCCATTGAGCACAGATACGCAGTATTTT	CASSQDRPLSTDTQYF
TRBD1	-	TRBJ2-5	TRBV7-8	TGTGCCAGCAGCTTTCGGACAGGGTTGGAGACCCAGTACTTC	CASSFRTGLETQYF
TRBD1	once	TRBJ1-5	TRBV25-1	TGTGCCAGCAGTGAGGGGGGCAGGGGGGAAAATCGGCCCCAGCATTTT	CASSEGGRGENRPQHF
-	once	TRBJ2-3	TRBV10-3	TGTGCCATCCTTAGCGGTAGAAGCACAGATACGCAGTATTTT	CAILSGRSTDTQYF
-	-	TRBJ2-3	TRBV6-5	TGTGCCAGCAGTCCCCAGGGCTTAGATACGCAGTATTTT	CASSPQGLDTQYF
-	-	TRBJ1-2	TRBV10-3	TGTGCCATCAGTCTCGGGACGCAGCTTAACTATGGCTACACCTTC	CAISLGTQLNYGYTF
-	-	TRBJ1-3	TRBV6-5	TGTGCCAGCAGTCTTGATTTTAGCTCTGGAAACACCATATATTTT	CASSLDFSSGNTIYF
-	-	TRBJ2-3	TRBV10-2	TGCGCCAGCAGTGAGATTAGTCCTAGCACAGATACGCAGTATTTT	CASSEISPSTDTQYF
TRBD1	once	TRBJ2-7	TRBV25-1	TGTGCCAGCAGTGAATCCGGGACAGGGGGCTACGAGCAGTACTTC	CASSESGTGGYEQYF
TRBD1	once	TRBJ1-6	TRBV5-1	TGCGCCAGCAGCGCTCTTACAGGGGGGACGAATTCACCCCTCCACTTT	CASSALTGGTNSPLHF
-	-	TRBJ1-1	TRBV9	TGTGCCAGCTCGACGGGGGGTAAGGGAACTGAAGCTTTCTTT	CASSTGGKGTEAFF
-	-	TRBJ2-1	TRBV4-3	TGCGCCAGCAGCCAAGAGGGTGGGGGCAGGGTTGGGGCTAGCGTACACAATGAGCAGTTCTTC	CASSQEGGGRVGASVHNEQFF
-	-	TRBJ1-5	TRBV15	TGTGCCACCAGCAGAGAACAGGTTGAGAGCAATCAGCCCCAGCATTTT	CATSREQVESNQPQHF
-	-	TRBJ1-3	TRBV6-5	TGTGCCAGCAGTTACTCTCGGGAAATCTCTGGAAACACCATATATTTT	CASSYSREISGNTIYF
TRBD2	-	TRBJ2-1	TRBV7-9	TGTGCCAGCAGCTTGGTTAGCGGGGGGCTTAATGAGCAGTTCTTC	CASSLVSGGLNEQFF
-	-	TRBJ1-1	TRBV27	TGTGCCAGCAGTTCCCGACTCAAGGGGGGTAACACTGAAGCTTTCTTT	CASSSRLKGGNTEAFF
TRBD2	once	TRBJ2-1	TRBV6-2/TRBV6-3	TGTGCCAGCAGTTACGAGACTAGCGGGGGATACAATGAGCAGTTCTTC	CASSYETSGGYNEQFF
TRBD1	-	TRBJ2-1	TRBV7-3	TGTGCCAGCAGCTCCTCGGACAGGGGGCTGGGTGAGCAGTTCTTC	CASSSSDRGLGEQFF
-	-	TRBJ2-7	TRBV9	TGTGCCAGCAGCGTAGCCCCGACAGACGGCTACGAGCAGTACTTC	CASSVAPTDGYEQYF
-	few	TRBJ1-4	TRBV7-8	TGTGCCAGCAGCCGCCTAGACGGAACAACTAATGAAAAACTGTTTTTT	CASSRLDGTTNEKLFF